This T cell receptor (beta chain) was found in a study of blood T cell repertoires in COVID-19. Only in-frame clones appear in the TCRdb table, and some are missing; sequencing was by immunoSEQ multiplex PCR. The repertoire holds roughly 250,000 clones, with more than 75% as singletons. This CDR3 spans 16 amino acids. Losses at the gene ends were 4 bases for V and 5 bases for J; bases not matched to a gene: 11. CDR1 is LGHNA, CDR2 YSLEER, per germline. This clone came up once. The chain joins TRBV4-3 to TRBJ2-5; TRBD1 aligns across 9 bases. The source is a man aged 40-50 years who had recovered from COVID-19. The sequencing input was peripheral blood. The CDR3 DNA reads TGCGCCAGCAGCCGTTCGACAGGGGGGTTCGATGAGACCCAGTACTTC. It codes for CASSRSTGGFDETQYF.